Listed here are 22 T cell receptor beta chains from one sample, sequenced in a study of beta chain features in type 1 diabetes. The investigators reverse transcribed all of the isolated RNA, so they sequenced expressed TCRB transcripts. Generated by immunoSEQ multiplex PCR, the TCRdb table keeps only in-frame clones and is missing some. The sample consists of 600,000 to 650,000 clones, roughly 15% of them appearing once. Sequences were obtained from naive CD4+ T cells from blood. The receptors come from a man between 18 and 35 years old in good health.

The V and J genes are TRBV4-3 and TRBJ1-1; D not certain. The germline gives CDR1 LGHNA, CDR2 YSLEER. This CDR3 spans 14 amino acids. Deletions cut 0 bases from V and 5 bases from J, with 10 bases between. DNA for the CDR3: TGCGCCAGCAGCCAAGAGGCGAAACGGACTGAAGCTTTCTTT. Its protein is CASSQEAKRTEAFF.

The CDR3 sequence is CASRQPGRQETQYF. In DNA, the CDR3 is TGTGCCAGCAGGCAACCGGGACGGCAAGAGACCCAGTACTTC. This chain joins TRBV11-2 and TRBJ2-5; perhaps D is TRBD1 or TRBD2 (5 bases each). The CDR3 length is 14 residues. CDR1 SGHAT and CDR2 FQNNGV come from the germline V gene. The V gene lost 6 bases and the J gene lost 2 bases, with 13 bases spanning the gap. Looking up the rest from reference TRBV11-2 and TRBJ2-5 gives the full variable domain: EAGVAQSPRYKIIEKRQSVAFWCNPISGHATLYWYQQILGQGPKLLIQFQNNGVVDDSQLPKDRFSAERLKGVDSTLKIQPAKLEDSAVYLCASRQPGRQETQYFGPGTRLLVL.

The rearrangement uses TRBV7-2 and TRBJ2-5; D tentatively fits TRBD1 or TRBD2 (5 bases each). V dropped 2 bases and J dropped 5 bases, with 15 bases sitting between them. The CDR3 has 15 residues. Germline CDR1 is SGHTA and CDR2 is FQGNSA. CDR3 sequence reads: CASSLRGEVWETQYF. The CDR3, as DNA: TGTGCCAGCAGCTTAAGGGGAGAGGTCTGGGAGACCCAGTACTTC.

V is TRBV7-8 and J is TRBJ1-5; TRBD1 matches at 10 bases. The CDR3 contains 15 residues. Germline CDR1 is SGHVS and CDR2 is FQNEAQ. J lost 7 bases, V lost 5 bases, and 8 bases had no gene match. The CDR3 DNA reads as TGTGCCAGCAGCCCCGGACAGGGGGGAGGGCAGCCCCAGCATTTT. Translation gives CASSPGQGGGQPQHF.

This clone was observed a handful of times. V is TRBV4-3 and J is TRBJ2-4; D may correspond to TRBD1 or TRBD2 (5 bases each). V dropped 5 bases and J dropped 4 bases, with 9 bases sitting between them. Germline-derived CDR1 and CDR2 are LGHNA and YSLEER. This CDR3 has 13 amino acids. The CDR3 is CASSTGTKNIQYF. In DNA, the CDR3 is TGCGCCAGCAGCACGGGGACGAAAAACATTCAGTACTTC.

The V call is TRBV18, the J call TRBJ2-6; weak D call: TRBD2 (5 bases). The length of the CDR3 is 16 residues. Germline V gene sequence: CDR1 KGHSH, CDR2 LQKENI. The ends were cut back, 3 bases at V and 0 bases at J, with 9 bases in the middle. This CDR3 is CASSPFRGSGANVLTF. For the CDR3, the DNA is TGTGCCAGCTCACCCTTCCGGGGCTCTGGGGCCAACGTCCTGACTTTC.

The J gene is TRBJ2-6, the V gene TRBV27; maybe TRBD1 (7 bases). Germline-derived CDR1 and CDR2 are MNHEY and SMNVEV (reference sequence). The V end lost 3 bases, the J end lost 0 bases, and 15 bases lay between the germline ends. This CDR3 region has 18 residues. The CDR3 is CASSFVGRGDSGANVLTF. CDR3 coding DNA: TGTGCCAGCAGTTTTGTGGGCAGGGGGGACTCTGGGGCCAACGTCCTGACTTTC.

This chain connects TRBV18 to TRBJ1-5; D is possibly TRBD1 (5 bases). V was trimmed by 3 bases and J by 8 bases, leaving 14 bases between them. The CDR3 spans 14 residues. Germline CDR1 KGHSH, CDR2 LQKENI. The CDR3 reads CASSPGHQSEPQHF. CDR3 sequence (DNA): TGTGCCAGCTCACCTGGACACCAGAGTGAGCCCCAGCATTTT.

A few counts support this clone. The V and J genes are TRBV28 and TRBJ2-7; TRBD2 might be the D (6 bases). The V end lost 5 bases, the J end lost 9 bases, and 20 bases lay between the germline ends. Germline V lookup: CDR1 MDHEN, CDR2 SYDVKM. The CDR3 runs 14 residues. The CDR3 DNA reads TGTGCCAGCAGTGCCGCCGGGAGTCCTCTATTGCAGTACTTC. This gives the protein CASSAAGSPLLQYF.

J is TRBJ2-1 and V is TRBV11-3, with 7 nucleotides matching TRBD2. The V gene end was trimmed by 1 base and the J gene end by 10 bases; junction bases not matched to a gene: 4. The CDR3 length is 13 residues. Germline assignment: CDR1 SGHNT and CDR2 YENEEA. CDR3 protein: CASSLVGEGEQFF. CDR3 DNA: TGTGCCAGCAGCTTAGTTGGGGAGGGAGAGCAGTTCTTC.

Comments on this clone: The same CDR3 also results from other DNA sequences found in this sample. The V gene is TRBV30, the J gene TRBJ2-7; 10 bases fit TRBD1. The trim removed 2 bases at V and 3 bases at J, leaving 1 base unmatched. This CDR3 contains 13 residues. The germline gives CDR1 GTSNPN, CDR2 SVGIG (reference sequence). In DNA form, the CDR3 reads TGTGCCTGGAGTAGGGACAGGGGCTACGAGCAGTACTTC. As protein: CAWSRDRGYEQYF.

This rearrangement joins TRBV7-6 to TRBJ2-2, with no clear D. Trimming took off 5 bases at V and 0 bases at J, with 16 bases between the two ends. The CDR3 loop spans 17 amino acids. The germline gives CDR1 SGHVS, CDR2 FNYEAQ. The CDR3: CASSPPGWRSNTGELFF. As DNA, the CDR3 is TGTGCCAGCAGCCCCCCGGGTTGGCGGTCGAACACCGGGGAGCTGTTTTTT. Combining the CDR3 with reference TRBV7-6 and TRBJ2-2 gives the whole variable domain GAGVSQSPRYKVTKRGQDVALRCDPISGHVSLYWYRQALGQGPEFLTYFNYEAQQDKSGLPNDRFSAERPEGSISTLTIQRTEQRDSAMYRCASSPPGWRSNTGELFFGEGSRLTVL.

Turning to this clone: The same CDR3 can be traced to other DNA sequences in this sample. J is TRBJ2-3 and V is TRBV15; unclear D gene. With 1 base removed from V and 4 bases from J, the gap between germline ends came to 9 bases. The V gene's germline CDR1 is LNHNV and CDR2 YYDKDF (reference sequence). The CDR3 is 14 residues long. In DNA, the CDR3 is TGTGCCACCAGCAGAGGCCGAAGTGCAGATACGCAGTATTTT. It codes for CATSRGRSADTQYF.

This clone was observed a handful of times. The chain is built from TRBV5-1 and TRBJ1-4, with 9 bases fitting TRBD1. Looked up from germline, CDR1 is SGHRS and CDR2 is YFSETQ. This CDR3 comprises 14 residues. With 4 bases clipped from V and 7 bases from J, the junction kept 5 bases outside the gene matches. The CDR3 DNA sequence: TGCGCCAGCAGCCCCGGGACAGGGACTGAAAAACTGTTTTTT. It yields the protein CASSPGTGTEKLFF.

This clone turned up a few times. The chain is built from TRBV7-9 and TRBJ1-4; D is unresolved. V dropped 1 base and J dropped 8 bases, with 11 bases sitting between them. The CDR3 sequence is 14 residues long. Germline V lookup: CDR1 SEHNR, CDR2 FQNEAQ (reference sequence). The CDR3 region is CASSLGARGEKLFF. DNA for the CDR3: TGTGCCAGCAGCTTAGGCGCACGAGGGGAAAAACTGTTTTTT.

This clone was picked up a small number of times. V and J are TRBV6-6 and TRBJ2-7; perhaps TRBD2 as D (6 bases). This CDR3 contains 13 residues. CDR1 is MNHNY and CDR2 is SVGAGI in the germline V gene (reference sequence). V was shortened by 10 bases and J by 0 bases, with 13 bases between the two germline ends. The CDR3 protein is CAIGTASSYEQYF. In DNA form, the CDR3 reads TGTGCCATTGGGACTGCCAGCTCCTACGAGCAGTACTTC.

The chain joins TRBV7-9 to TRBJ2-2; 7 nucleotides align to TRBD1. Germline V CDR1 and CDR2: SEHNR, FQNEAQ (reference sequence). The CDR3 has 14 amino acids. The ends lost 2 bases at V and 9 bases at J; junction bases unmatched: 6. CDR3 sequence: CASSLTGVAWELFF. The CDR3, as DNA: TGTGCCAGCAGCTTAACAGGGGTGGCCTGGGAGCTGTTTTTT.

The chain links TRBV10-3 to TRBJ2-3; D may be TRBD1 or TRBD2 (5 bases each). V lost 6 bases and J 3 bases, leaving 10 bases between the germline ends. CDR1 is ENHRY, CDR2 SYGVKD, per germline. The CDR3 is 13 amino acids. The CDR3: CAIRREGTDTQYF. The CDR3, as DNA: TGTGCCATCAGAAGAGAGGGGACAGATACGCAGTATTTT.

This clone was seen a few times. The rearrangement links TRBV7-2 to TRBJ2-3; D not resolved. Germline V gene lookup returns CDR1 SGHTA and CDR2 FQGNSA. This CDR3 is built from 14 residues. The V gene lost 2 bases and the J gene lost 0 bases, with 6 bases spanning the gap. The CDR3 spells CASSLSSSTDTQYF. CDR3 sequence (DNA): TGTGCCAGCAGCTTAAGTAGCAGCACAGATACGCAGTATTTT.

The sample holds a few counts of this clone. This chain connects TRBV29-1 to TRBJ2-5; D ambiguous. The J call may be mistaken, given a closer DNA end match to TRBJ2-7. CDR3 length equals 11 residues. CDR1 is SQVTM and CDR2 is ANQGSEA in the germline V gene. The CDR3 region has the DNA TGCAGCGCTGAGGACTCCTACGAGCAGTACTTC. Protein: CSAEDSYEQYF.

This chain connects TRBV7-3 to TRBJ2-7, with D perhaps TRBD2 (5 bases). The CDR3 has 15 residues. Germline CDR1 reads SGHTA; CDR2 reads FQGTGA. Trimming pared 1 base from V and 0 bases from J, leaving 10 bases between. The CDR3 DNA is TGTGCCAGCAGCTTAAGGCGGGTCGCCTCCTACGAGCAGTACTTC. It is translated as CASSLRRVASYEQYF.

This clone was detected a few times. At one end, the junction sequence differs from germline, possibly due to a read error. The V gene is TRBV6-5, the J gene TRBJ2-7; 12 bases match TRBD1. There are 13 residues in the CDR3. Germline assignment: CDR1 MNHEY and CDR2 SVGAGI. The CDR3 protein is CASNNGDRGPYSF. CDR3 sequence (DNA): TGTGCCAGCAATAATGGGGACAGGGGGCCCTATTCCTTC.